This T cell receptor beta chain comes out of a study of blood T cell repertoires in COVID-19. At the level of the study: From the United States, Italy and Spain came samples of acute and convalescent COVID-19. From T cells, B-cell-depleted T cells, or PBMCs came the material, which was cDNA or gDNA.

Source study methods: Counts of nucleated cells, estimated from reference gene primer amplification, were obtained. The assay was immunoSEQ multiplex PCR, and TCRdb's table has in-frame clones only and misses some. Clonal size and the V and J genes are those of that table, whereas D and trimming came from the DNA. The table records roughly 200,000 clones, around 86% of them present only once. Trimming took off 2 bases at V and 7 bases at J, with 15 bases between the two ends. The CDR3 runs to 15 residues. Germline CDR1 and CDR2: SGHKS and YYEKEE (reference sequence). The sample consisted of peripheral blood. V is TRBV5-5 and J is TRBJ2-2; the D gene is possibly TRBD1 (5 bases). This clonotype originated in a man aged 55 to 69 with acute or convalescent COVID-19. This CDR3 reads CASSFVGAVDGELFF. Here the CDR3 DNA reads TGTGCCAGCAGCTTCGTTGGGGCCGTGGACGGGGAGCTGTTTTTT.